Listed below are T cell receptor beta chains from one sample, sequenced in a study of blood T cell repertoires in COVID-19. Generated by immunoSEQ multiplex PCR, the TCRdb table keeps only in-frame clones and is missing some. The repertoire has around 110,000 clones, roughly 85% of them found once; the top ten carry approximately 2.5%. Sample: peripheral blood. Source of these receptors: a man younger than 40 with acute or convalescent COVID-19. CDR3s include the opening cysteine and the closing phenylalanine or tryptophan. The D gene is left open where the match is weak. Clone size is not always given. Where it is, it says once, few, many or a class for expanded clones.

>NA|TRBJ1-2|NA|15|TRBV18
TGTGCCAGCTCACCGGGGCCTTCCAATAACTATGGCTACACCTTC
CASSPGPSNNYGYTF
>TRBD1|TRBJ1-2|NA|16|TRBV5-1
TGCGCCAGCAGCTCAGGACAGGGAGAAGGGTACTATGGCTACACCTTC
CASSSGQGEGYYGYTF
>NA|TRBJ2-1|once|15|TRBV5-5
TGTGCCAGCAGCTTTATGCTTGGACTTCGCAATGAGCAGTTCTTC
CASSFMLGLRNEQFF
>TRBD2|TRBJ2-2|NA|16|TRBV10-3
TGTGCCGCAGGGGGAGCGGGAGGGCCAAGCACCGGGGAGCTGTTTTTT
CAAGGAGGPSTGELFF
>TRBD1|TRBJ2-3|NA|15|TRBV9
TGTGCCAGCAGCGTAGTGGACAGGGCTACAGATACGCAGTATTTT
CASSVVDRATDTQYF
>TRBD2|TRBJ2-2|NA|12|TRBV3-1/TRBV3-2
TGTGCCAGCAGCCAGGGAGGGAGGACGGGTCATTTT
CASSQGGRTGHF
>NA|TRBJ1-5|NA|15|TRBV7-8
TGTGCCAGCAGCTTAAGGAGGGTGGTCAATCAGCCCCAGCATTTT
CASSLRRVVNQPQHF
>TRBD2|TRBJ2-1|NA|16|TRBV7-9
TGTGCCAGCAGCGCGACCGGGACTATCACTTACAATGAGCAGTTCTTC
CASSATGTITYNEQFF
>NA|TRBJ2-2|NA|15|TRBV11-2
TGTGCCAGCAGCTTCAGGGCCCAGAACACCGGGGAGCTGTTTTTT
CASSFRAQNTGELFF
>TRBD2|TRBJ2-2|NA|16|TRBV15
TGTGCCACCAGCAGAGATAAGGCGGGAGGCACCGGGGAGCTGTTTTTT
CATSRDKAGGTGELFF
>TRBD2|TRBJ2-1|NA|15|TRBV6-5
TGTGCCAGCAGCCTGGGACTAGCGGGAGGGGATGAGCAGTTCTTC
CASSLGLAGGDEQFF
>NA|TRBJ2-7|NA|15|TRBV14
TGTGCCAGCAGCCGTATCGGCGGCAACTCCTACGAGCAGTACTTC
CASSRIGGNSYEQYF
>NA|TRBJ1-1|NA|11|TRBV20-1
TGCAGTCCGAGGAGGGGAATGGAAGCTTTCTTT
CSPRRGMEAFF
>NA|TRBJ1-1|NA|13|TRBV18
TGTGCCAGCTCACAGGCGGCGAACACTGAAGCTTTCTTT
CASSQAANTEAFF
>NA|TRBJ2-1|few|15|TRBV5-1
TGCGCCAGCAGCTTGGGTGGCGGAATTTACAATGAGCAGTTCTTC
CASSLGGGIYNEQFF
>TRBD2|TRBJ2-3|NA|17|TRBV24-1
TGTGCCACCAGTGACTCTCGACTAGCGGGAGGCACAGATACGCAGTATTTT
CATSDSRLAGGTDTQYF
>NA|TRBJ1-6|NA|15|TRBV4-1
TGCGCCAGCAGCCAGCGGGGACCCTTTGGTTCACCCCTCCACTTT
CASSQRGPFGSPLHF
>NA|TRBJ1-1|NA|14|TRBV18
TGTGCCAGCTCACCCGCGAGCGACAGACCTGAAGCTTTCTTT
CASSPASDRPEAFF
>TRBD1|TRBJ1-4|NA|16|TRBV5-1
TGCGCCAGCAGCGTGGGACAGTTTACAACTAATGAAAAACTGTTTTTT
CASSVGQFTTNEKLFF
>NA|TRBJ2-1|NA|18|TRBV6-2/TRBV6-3
TGTGCCAGCAGTCCACGGTCTTATCGGAGCGGCACCTACAATGAGCAGTTCTTC
CASSPRSYRSGTYNEQFF
>TRBD1|TRBJ1-2|NA|14|TRBV15
TGTGCCACCAGCACTCGGACAGGGAGCTATGGCTACACCTTC
CATSTRTGSYGYTF
>TRBD1|TRBJ1-3|NA|18|TRBV18
TGTGCCAGCTCACCATCCTACGGGACAGGGGAAGGCGGAAACACCATATATTTT
CASSPSYGTGEGGNTIYF
>NA|TRBJ2-3|NA|15|TRBV5-6
TGTGCCAGCAGCGTCAGAAGAACCACACGAGATACGCAGTATTTT
CASSVRRTTRDTQYF
>NA|TRBJ2-5|few|15|TRBV9
TGTGCCAGCAGCGTAGACAGCGGTGAGCAAGAGACCCAGTACTTC
CASSVDSGEQETQYF
>TRBD1|TRBJ1-6|NA|13|TRBV20-1
TGCAGTGCTAGTGAACAGGGGGATTCACCCCTCCACTTT
CSASEQGDSPLHF
>NA|TRBJ1-1|NA|13|TRBV12-3/TRBV12-4
TGTGCCAGCAGCACAGAGTTGAACACTGAAGCTTTCTTT
CASSTELNTEAFF
>NA|TRBJ1-1|NA|16|TRBV11-2
TGTGCCAGCAGCTTAGATGGGAGGGGTCGGAGCACTGAAGCTTTCTTT
CASSLDGRGRSTEAFF
>NA|TRBJ1-3|NA|11|TRBV10-3
TGTGCCATCACGGAGGGAAACACCATATATTTT
CAITEGNTIYF
>TRBD1|TRBJ2-5|NA|15|TRBV5-4
TGTGCCAGCAGCTTTGGACAGGGCCAGGGGGAGACCCAGTACTTC
CASSFGQGQGETQYF
>TRBD2|TRBJ2-1|NA|16|TRBV7-6
TGTGCCAGCAGCCGCTTGACTAGCGGGAGCTGGAATGAGCAGTTCTTC
CASSRLTSGSWNEQFF
>TRBD2|TRBJ2-2|NA|18|TRBV4-3
TGCGCCAGCAGCCAAGGGACTAGCGGGGGGGGCGCTGTCGGGGAGCTGTTTTTT
CASSQGTSGGGAVGELFF
>NA|TRBJ1-2|NA|13|TRBV27
TGTGCCAGCAGTTTAGACGGAGAGTATGGCTACACCTTC
CASSLDGEYGYTF
>TRBD1|TRBJ1-1|NA|16|TRBV7-6
TGTGCCAGCAGCCAGAGACAGGGCTACATGAACACTGAAGCTTTCTTT
CASSQRQGYMNTEAFF
>TRBD1|TRBJ1-4|NA|15|TRBV6-5
TGTGCCAGCAGTCGGGCGACAGGGGCAGGGGAAAAACTGTTTTTT
CASSRATGAGEKLFF
>NA|TRBJ1-2|once|15|TRBV18
TGTGCCAGCTCACCGAGGGCAGGGGCGGACTATGGCTACACCTTC
CASSPRAGADYGYTF
>NA|TRBJ2-7|NA|14|TRBV4-2
TGTGCCAGCAGCCTCGAAAGGGGTTCCTACGAGCAGTACTTC
CASSLERGSYEQYF
>NA|TRBJ1-1|NA|15|TRBV19
TGTGCCAGTAGTTACACCGCGACAGTGAACACTGAAGCTTTCTTT
CASSYTATVNTEAFF
>TRBD1|TRBJ1-2|few|15|TRBV28
TGTGCCAGCAGTCCGCCGGACAGGGCCTCCTATGGCTACACCTTC
CASSPPDRASYGYTF
>TRBD2|TRBJ2-7|NA|17|TRBV4-1
TGCGCCAGCAGCCAAGACGTACTAGCGGGGGGCTCCTACGAGCAGTACTTC
CASSQDVLAGGSYEQYF
>TRBD1|TRBJ1-2|once|12|TRBV19
TGTGCCAGTCTAGCAGGGGGAGGCGGCTACACCTTC
CASLAGGGGYTF
>NA|TRBJ2-7|NA|15|TRBV6-2/TRBV6-3
TGTGCCAGCAGTTCTTTGTGGGGGCTCCACTACGAGCAGTACTTC
CASSSLWGLHYEQYF